This note documents a single T cell receptor (beta chain) sequence. Trimming at V came to 7 bases and at J to 1 base, leaving 11 bases not matched to a gene. Looked up from germline, CDR1 is SQVTM and CDR2 is ANQGSEA. The CDR3 covers 15 residues. The sample originates from a study of blood T cell repertoires in COVID-19. Study-level information: Acute-phase and convalescent COVID-19 samples originated in the United States, Italy and Spain. The cDNA or gDNA used as material had been derived from T cells, B-cell-depleted T cells, or PBMCs.

Generated by immunoSEQ multiplex PCR, the TCRdb table keeps only in-frame clones and is missing some. The table lists some 250,000 clones, about 82% of them singletons, with 10% to 15% in the top ten. Sequencing was performed on peripheral blood. The clonotype originates from a man older than 75 with acute or convalescent COVID-19. The chain recombines TRBV29-1 with TRBJ1-2; 8 bases match TRBD1. CDR3 region: CSAQTRGLRNYGYTF. As DNA, the CDR3 is TGCAGCGCTCAGACCAGGGGGCTCCGTAACTATGGCTACACCTTC.